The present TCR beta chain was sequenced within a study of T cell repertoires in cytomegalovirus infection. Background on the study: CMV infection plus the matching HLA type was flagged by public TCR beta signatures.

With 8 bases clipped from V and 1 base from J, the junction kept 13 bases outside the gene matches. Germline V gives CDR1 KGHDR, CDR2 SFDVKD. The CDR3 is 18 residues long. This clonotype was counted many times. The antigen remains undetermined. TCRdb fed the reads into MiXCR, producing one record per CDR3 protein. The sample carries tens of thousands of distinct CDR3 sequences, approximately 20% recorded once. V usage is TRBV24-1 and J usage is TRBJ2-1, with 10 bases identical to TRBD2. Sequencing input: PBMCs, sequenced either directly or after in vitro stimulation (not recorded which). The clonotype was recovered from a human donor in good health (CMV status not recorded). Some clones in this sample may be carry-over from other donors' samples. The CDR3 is CATTYEAQTSGSYNEQFF. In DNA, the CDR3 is TGTGCCACCACCTACGAGGCCCAGACTAGCGGGTCCTACAATGAGCAGTTCTTC.